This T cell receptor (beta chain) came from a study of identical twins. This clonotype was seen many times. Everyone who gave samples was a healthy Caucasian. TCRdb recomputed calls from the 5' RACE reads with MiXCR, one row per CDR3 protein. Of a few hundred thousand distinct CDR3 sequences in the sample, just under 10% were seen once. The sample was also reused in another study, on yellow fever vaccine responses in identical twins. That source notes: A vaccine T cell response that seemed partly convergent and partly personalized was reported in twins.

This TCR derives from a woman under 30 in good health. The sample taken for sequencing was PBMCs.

For the CDR3, the DNA is TGTGCCAGCTCACCCGGCCCGGGACAGGGGACTAGCGGGGACTTCTACGAGCAGTACTTC. Its protein product is CASSPGPGQGTSGDFYEQYF. The chain is built from TRBV18 and TRBJ2-7; TRBD2 agrees at 13 bases. The germline CDR1 and CDR2 sequences are KGHSH and LQKENI. This CDR3 contains 20 residues. V was pared by 3 bases and J by 3 bases, with 17 bases of the junction left unmatched.